The 26 T cell receptor beta chains reported below all come from one sample, sequenced in a study of tumor and adjacent non-tumor tissue in lung cancer. The library came from three nested PCR rounds adapted from ARM-PCR protocols. TCRdb passed the multiplex PCR reads through MiXCR, listing each CDR3 protein once. Among approximately 79,000 distinct CDR3 sequences, approximately 77% were seen once, and the ten largest hold 8.5% to 10%. This sample's RNA came from whole unsorted tissue. What was sequenced was lung tumor tissue. These receptors all come from a woman in her forties with non-small cell lung cancer.

For this clonotype: One end of the junction fails to match germline, which may point to a read error. The genes are TRBV28 and TRBJ2-6; 7 bases are a match to TRBD1. Germline V gene sequence: CDR1 MDHEN, CDR2 SYDVKM. CDR3 length equals 16 residues. The CDR3 nucleotides read TGTGCCAGCAGGCTTTCGGACAGAACAGGGGCCAACCTCCTGAGTTTC. Its protein product is CASRLSDRTGANLLSF. The complete variable domain, with remaining parts taken from reference TRBV28 and TRBJ2-6, reads DVKVTQSSRYLVKRTGEKVFLECVQDMDHENMFWYRQDPGLGLRLIYFSYDVKMKEKGDIPEGYSVSREKKERFSLILESASTNQTSMYLCASRLSDRTGANLLSFGAGSRLTVL.

The V gene is TRBV20-1, the J gene TRBJ2-7, with 12 bases aligning to TRBD2. This CDR3 spans 13 amino acids. The V gene's germline CDR1 is DFQATT and CDR2 SNEGSKA (reference sequence). After removal of 7 bases from V and 3 bases from J, the junction contained 4 bases not matched to a gene. The DNA for the CDR3 is TGCAGTGTTACGGGACTAGCGGGCTACGAGCAGTACTTC. Translating it yields CSVTGLAGYEQYF.

As concerns this clonotype: Its ends do not fully match the called genes, so a read error is possible. The chain carries TRBV4-1 and TRBJ1-3; no clear D gene. The CDR3 sequence is 13 residues long. The germline V gene has CDR1 MGHRA and CDR2 YSYEKL. CDR3: CASNRLSRNTIYF. The CDR3 DNA sequence: TGCGCCAGCAACCGCCTCTCTAGAAACACCATATATTTT.

As concerns this clonotype: No conserved phenylalanine or tryptophan is present at the end of the CDR3, so a read error is the likely explanation. The chain couples TRBV11-2 to TRBJ2-1; 9 bases line up with TRBD1. The CDR3 runs 15 residues. CDR1 is SGHAT and CDR2 is FQNNGV in the germline V gene. The CDR3 DNA reads TGTGCCAGCAGTTTAGGTGGGACAGGGTACAATGTGCAGTTCATC. It translates to CASSLGGTGYNVQFI.

In this sample, this clonotype turned up once. The DNA is omitted, as the CDR3 cannot be located on it reliably, and the CDR3 follows TCRdb's listing. The chain couples TRBV4-2 to TRBJ2-5; TRBD2 reflects the table's D call only, with no check against the DNA. Ends included, the CDR3 has 15 residues. Germline values: CDR1 LGHNA, CDR2 YNFKEQ. Here the CDR3 reads CASSVAWGSRETQYF.

In the case of this clonotype: Relative to the germline gene, one junction end is altered; a read error may explain this. The rearrangement joins TRBV11-2 to TRBJ2-2, with TRBD2 identical over 9 bases. CDR1 is SGHAT, CDR2 FQNNGV, per germline. The CDR3 consists of 18 residues. CDR3: CASSFSMGLAGRTGELVF. The CDR3, as DNA: TGTGCCAGCAGCTTCTCCATGGGGCTAGCGGGGCGAACCGGGGAGTTGGTGTTT. The full variable domain, rest sourced from reference TRBV11-2 and TRBJ2-2, is EAGVAQSPRYKIIEKRQSVAFWCNPISGHATLYWYQQILGQGPKLLIQFQNNGVVDDSQLPKDRFSAERLKGVDSTLKIQPAKLEDSAVYLCASSFSMGLAGRTGELVFGEGSRLTVL.

The chain recombines TRBV12-3 or TRBV12-4 with TRBJ2-1; D possibly corresponds to TRBD1 (6 bases). Trimming removed 9 bases from V and 2 bases from J, with 20 bases in between. This CDR3 has 16 amino acids. The chain's CDR3 is CASIQLRGGTYNEQFF. CDR3 bases: TGTGCCAGTATCCAACTCAGGGGTGGCACCTACAATGAGCAGTTCTTC.

Many counts were recorded for this clonotype. The genes are TRBV6-5 and TRBJ1-1; TRBD1 matches at 12 bases. The germline gives CDR1 MNHEY, CDR2 SVGAGI. With V trimmed by 2 bases and J by 9 bases, 7 bases remained unmatched. The CDR3 loop spans 15 amino acids. The chain's CDR3 is CASSYLTGTGGQAFF. DNA of the CDR3: TGTGCCAGCAGTTACCTCACTGGGACAGGGGGCCAAGCTTTCTTT.

This clonotype was counted only a few times. One end of the junction varies from germline; a read error may be responsible. The CDR3 DNA sequence: TGTGCCAGCAGCTTAGGAGGGGTCTGGAACAGCTATAATTCATCCCTCCACTTT. Translation: CASSLGGVWNSYNSSLHF. J is TRBJ1-6 and V is TRBV7-9, with D maybe TRBD1 (5 bases). CDR1 is SEHNR and CDR2 is FQNEAQ in the germline V gene (reference sequence). CDR3 size: 18 residues. Together with reference TRBV7-9 and TRBJ1-6, the CDR3 gives the full variable domain: DTGVSQNPRHKITKRGQNVTFRCDPISEHNRLYWYRQTLGQGPEFLTYFQNEAQLEKSRLLSDRFSAERPKGSFSTLEIQRTEQGDSAMYLCASSLGGVWNSYNSSLHFGNGTRLTVT.

The chain combines TRBV20-1 with TRBJ1-6; D remains unclear. Trimming stripped 0 bases from V and 14 bases from J, with 20 bases between. This CDR3 contains 15 residues. Germline lookup yields CDR1 DFQATT and CDR2 SNEGSKA (reference sequence). CDR3: CSARDMGFLNSALHF. CDR3 DNA sequence: TGCAGTGCTAGAGACATGGGGTTCCTTAATTCGGCCCTCCACTTT.

This clonotype has a single count. This may be a read error: a much more frequent sequence differs by one nucleotide. This chain joins TRBV28 and TRBJ2-7; D is ambiguous. Germline V lookup: CDR1 MDHEN, CDR2 SYDVKM. CDR3 length equals 13 residues. The CDR3, as DNA: TGTGCCAGCAGTTTCGATGGAGTTGGCGAGCAGTGCTTC. Its translation: CASSFDGVGEQCF.

V and J are TRBV11-2 and TRBJ2-7, with D perhaps being TRBD1 or TRBD2 (6 bases each). Germline-derived CDR1 and CDR2 are SGHAT and FQNNGV. CDR3 size: 15 residues. The CDR3 region is CASGLEVGDIYEQYF. The DNA for the CDR3 is TGTGCTAGCGGCTTAGAGGTGGGGGACATCTACGAGCAGTACTTC.

Note on this clonotype: A junction boundary mismatches the germline segment, possibly from a read error. The J gene is TRBJ2-7, the V gene TRBV12-3 or TRBV12-4; 7 positions match TRBD2. The CDR3 spans 15 residues. Here the CDR3 DNA reads TGTGCCAGCAGTTTACGGGGCGGGGGAAACTACGGGCAGTATTTC. The encoded protein is CASSLRGGGNYGQYF.

Comment on this clonotype: This may stem from a read error, because a much larger clone lies one nucleotide away. The V and J genes are TRBV30 and TRBJ1-6; weak D call: TRBD1 (5 bases). The CDR3 sequence is 14 residues long. Per germline, CDR1 GTSNPN and CDR2 SVGIG (reference sequence). The DNA of the CDR3 is TGTGTCTGGAGCCGGGGCAGGGAGAATTCACCCCTCCACTTT. Translated: CVWSRGRENSPLHF.

A remark on this clonotype: Relative to the germline gene, one junction end is altered; a read error may explain this. This CDR3 is CVSSSGDRSLEAFF. CDR3 DNA: TGTGTCAGCAGTTCCGGGGACAGGAGTCTTGAAGCTTTCTTT. The genes are TRBV12-3 or TRBV12-4 and TRBJ1-1; TRBD1 matches at 8 bases. The CDR3 totals 14 residues.

The V gene is TRBV7-3, the J gene TRBJ1-1; no firm D call. Trimming removed 2 bases at V and 6 bases at J, with 10 bases between. This CDR3 contains 13 residues. Germline CDR1 reads SGHTA; CDR2 reads FQGTGA. CDR3 sequence: CASSLHQSSEAFF. The CDR3 coding sequence is TGTGCCAGCAGCTTACATCAAAGCTCTGAAGCTTTCTTT. The full variable domain, its missing parts supplied by reference TRBV7-3 and TRBJ1-1, is GAGVSQTPSNKVTEKGKYVELRCDPISGHTALYWYRQSLGQGPEFLIYFQGTGAADDSGLPNDRFFAVRPEGSVSTLKIQRTERGDSAVYLCASSLHQSSEAFFGQGTRLTVV.

About this clonotype: A read error may produce the germline difference seen at one junction end. J is TRBJ2-3 and V is TRBV10-1; a possible D gene is TRBD1 (5 bases). The germline V gene has CDR1 WNHNN and CDR2 SYGVQD (reference sequence). The CDR3 totals 14 residues. The CDR3 DNA reads as TGCGCCAGCAGCCCGGACCACTTCACAGGTACGCAGTATTTT. It is translated as CASSPDHFTGTQYF.

This clonotype was counted many times. V is TRBV28 and J is TRBJ2-7, with TRBD2 matching over 12 bases. CDR3 size: 16 residues. The J segment lost 5 bases and the V segment lost 5 bases, leaving 10 bases of the junction unmatched. Per the germline V gene, CDR1 is MDHEN and CDR2 is SYDVKM. The chain's CDR3 is CASSPLGTSGFNEQYF. DNA of the CDR3: TGTGCCAGCAGTCCACTAGGGACTAGCGGGTTCAACGAGCAGTACTTC. Together with reference TRBV28 and TRBJ2-7, the CDR3 gives the full variable domain: DVKVTQSSRYLVKRTGEKVFLECVQDMDHENMFWYRQDPGLGLRLIYFSYDVKMKEKGDIPEGYSVSREKKERFSLILESASTNQTSMYLCASSPLGTSGFNEQYFGPGTRLTVT.

Of note for this clonotype: A junction end diverges from the germline sequence, so it may reflect a read error. The chain combines TRBV29-1 with TRBJ2-3; no clear D gene. CDR1 is SQVTM, CDR2 ANQGSEA, per germline. This CDR3 spans 13 amino acids. CDR3 DNA sequence: TGCAACGTTGAAGTCCCCCCCGCAGATATGCAGTATTTT. Translating gives CNVEVPPADMQYF.

This clonotype has just a few counts. Germline and junction disagree at one end, which may indicate a read error. The rearrangement uses TRBV29-1 and TRBJ2-7; D perhaps matches TRBD2 (5 bases). CDR3 size: 12 residues. In germline, CDR1 is SQVTM, CDR2 ANQGSEA. This chain's CDR3 is CSVGNSNHEQYF. The CDR3 nucleotides read TGTAGCGTTGGAAATAGCAACCACGAGCAATACTTC.

This clonotype was seen more than once but under ten times. V usage is TRBV11-2 and J usage is TRBJ2-7, with D unresolved. Between the trimmed V and J ends, which lost 4 bases and 8 bases, there was a span of 39 bases. In germline, CDR1 is SGHAT, CDR2 FQNNGV. This CDR3 spans 21 amino acids. CDR3 coding DNA: TGTGCCAGCAGCTCCCCTGGCTCGGGCTTGGCCTTTGGGCTTGGGCTATACAAGCAGTACTTC. The encoded protein is CASSSPGSGLAFGLGLYKQYF.

Comments on this clonotype: A much larger clonotype is one base distant, so this may be a read error. The chain couples TRBV20-1 to TRBJ2-1; 8 bases fit TRBD2. CDR1 DFQATT and CDR2 SNEGSKA come from the germline V gene (reference sequence). V shed 0 bases, J shed 3 bases, and the junction held 4 bases outside the gene matches. The CDR3 runs to 15 residues. CDR3: CSARDPGGYYNEQFF. For the CDR3, the DNA is TGCAGTGCTAGAGATCCGGGGGGGTACTACAATGAGCAGTTCTTC.

Note on this clonotype: The germline gene is not matched at one end of the junction; a read error may be the cause. This chain joins TRBV29-1 and TRBJ2-1; no clear D. The CDR3 totals 14 residues. CDR1 is SQVTM, CDR2 ANQGSEA, per germline. The CDR3 region has the DNA TGCACCGTTGCTAGACCAGCGAACTCCAATGAGCAGTTATTC. It codes for CTVARPANSNEQLF.

About this clonotype: Given a much more abundant clone one base away, this may be a read error. This chain joins TRBV5-1 and TRBJ1-4, with D unclear. Germline CDR1 SGHRS, CDR2 YFSETQ. This CDR3 contains 13 residues. V gave up 0 bases and J gave up 8 bases, with 8 bases separating them. The CDR3 nucleotides are TGCGCCAGCAGCTTGGCGGAGCAGGAAAAACTGTTTTTT. Its translation: CASSLAEQEKLFF.

On this clonotype: The CDR3 ends on some other residue instead of the conserved phenylalanine or tryptophan, so this is likely a read error. The V gene is TRBV12-3 or TRBV12-4, the J gene TRBJ2-7, with 7 bases identical to TRBD1. The CDR3 totals 17 residues. CDR3 DNA sequence: TGTGCCAGCAGTCCAACTCGAGGGGGCGGGTCAACCTACGAACAGTACTCC. Its protein is CASSPTRGGGSTYEQYS.

The genes are TRBV27 and TRBJ2-5; 13 bases fit TRBD2. Germline V gene data show CDR1 as MNHEY and CDR2 as SMNVEV (reference sequence). This CDR3 comprises 16 residues. The J segment lost 3 bases and the V segment lost 0 bases, leaving 1 base of the junction unmatched. DNA for the CDR3: TGTGCCAGCAGTTTATCTACTAGCGGGGGGGAAGAGACCCAGTACTTC. Its translation is CASSLSTSGGEETQYF.